The next 11 T cell receptor beta chains were all read from a single sample in a study of blood T cell repertoires in COVID-19 (dated by TCRdb to about 2020). Library preparation employed the immunoSEQ multiplex PCR assay. Held by TCRdb, this immuneACCESS table contains in-frame sequences only and omits some clones. Under half of the omission traces to an unresolved V gene where checked; the cause of the rest is unknown. This sample is represented by 200,000 to 250,000 clones; roughly four fifths of them were singletons. The top ten clonotypes cover about 4.8% of the sample. Sequencing input: peripheral blood. Source of these receptors: a woman in her sixties or seventies with COVID-19, enrolled during active disease.

The chain is built from TRBV29-1 and TRBJ2-3; possible D gene TRBD1, 5 bases. The CDR3 length is 14 residues. The germline V and J ends were trimmed by 6 bases and 2 bases, with 15 bases remaining between them. Germline CDR1 and CDR2: SQVTM and ANQGSEA. CDR3 in amino acids: CSVGHIRTTDTQYF. In DNA, the CDR3 is TGCAGCGTAGGACATATCCGGACCACAGATACGCAGTATTTT.

This chain links TRBV7-9 with TRBJ2-3; 7 bases are a match to TRBD2. The V and J ends lost 5 bases and 4 bases, in that order; junction bases with no gene match: 15. This CDR3 contains 17 residues. Germline V gene data show CDR1 as SEHNR and CDR2 as FQNEAQ (reference sequence). DNA of the CDR3: TGTGCCAGCAGCGCCGGAGCGGGAATGATTGGAGCAGATACGCAGTATTTT. This sequence encodes CASSAGAGMIGADTQYF.

This clone turned up a few times. The chain couples TRBV2 to TRBJ1-1; D unclear. V lost 5 bases, J lost 1 base, and 11 bases lay in between. The germline CDR1 and CDR2 sequences are SNHLY and FYNNEI. The CDR3 length is 14 residues. The CDR3 region has the DNA TGTGCCAGCAGTCTAGAGTCTAGGAACACTGAAGCTTTCTTT. This gives the protein CASSLESRNTEAFF. Full variable domain (remainder filled in from reference TRBV2 and TRBJ1-1): EPEVTQTPSHQVTQMGQEVILRCVPISNHLYFYWYRQILGQKVEFLVSFYNNEISEKSEIFDDQFSVERPDGSNFTLKIRSTKLEDSAMYFCASSLESRNTEAFFGQGTRLTVV.

The rearrangement uses TRBV7-8 and TRBJ2-3, with 11 bases aligning to TRBD2. The V and J ends lost 5 bases and 0 bases, in that order; junction bases with no gene match: 4. The CDR3 is 16 amino acids. Germline-derived CDR1 and CDR2 are SGHVS and FQNEAQ. The CDR3 reads CASSIRTSGSTDTQYF. The DNA for the CDR3 is TGTGCCAGCAGCATAAGGACTAGCGGGAGCACAGATACGCAGTATTTT.

J is TRBJ1-2 and V is TRBV7-9; 9 bases fit TRBD1. V lost 5 bases to trimming and J lost 6 bases; unmatched junction nucleotides: 10. The CDR3 consists of 15 residues. The germline V gene has CDR1 SEHNR and CDR2 FQNEAQ (reference sequence). CDR3 DNA: TGTGCCAGCAGCCCAGGGGACAGGGAGATCGATGGCTACACCTTC. This codes for CASSPGDREIDGYTF.

The chain combines TRBV5-1 with TRBJ1-3; TRBD1 matches at 8 bases. The CDR3 spans 13 residues. The V and J ends lost 3 bases and 4 bases, in that order; junction bases with no gene match: 0. CDR1 and CDR2 from the germline V gene are SGHRS and YFSETQ. The DNA of the CDR3 is TGCGCCAGCAGCTGGGACAGGGGAAACACCATATATTTT. This codes for CASSWDRGNTIYF. The complete variable domain, with remaining parts taken from reference TRBV5-1 and TRBJ1-3, reads KAGVTQTPRYLIKTRGQQVTLSCSPISGHRSVSWYQQTPGQGLQFLFEYFSETQRNKGNFPGRFSGRQFSNSRSEMNVSTLELGDSALYLCASSWDRGNTIYFGEGSWLTVV.

This chain connects TRBV11-3 to TRBJ2-5; D might be TRBD2 (6 bases). Germline-derived CDR1 and CDR2 are SGHNT and YENEEA. Trimming took off 1 base at V and 7 bases at J, with 10 bases between the two ends. The CDR3 extends over 13 amino acids. The CDR3 region is CASSLVQGGTQYF. In DNA, the CDR3 is TGTGCCAGCAGCTTAGTCCAGGGAGGGACCCAGTACTTC.

The J gene is TRBJ1-4, the V gene TRBV3-1 (or the pseudogene TRBV3-2); D may be TRBD1 (6 bases). The V gene's germline CDR1 is LGHDT and CDR2 YNNKEL (reference sequence). This CDR3 is built from 15 residues. V was clipped by 0 bases and J by 3 bases, with 8 bases between them. The CDR3 region is CASSQEGGANEKLFF. DNA of the CDR3: TGTGCCAGCAGCCAAGAAGGGGGGGCTAATGAAAAACTGTTTTTT.

This chain uses TRBV6-2 or TRBV6-3 with TRBJ2-3; 8 bases map to TRBD2. V trimming: 6 bases; J trimming: 2 bases; junction bases outside the gene matches: 7. Germline CDR1 and CDR2: MNHEY and SVGEGT. The CDR3 totals 15 residues. CDR3 sequence (DNA): TGTGCCAGCAGCTTCCTAGCGGGCTTCACAGATACGCAGTATTTT. Protein product: CASSFLAGFTDTQYF.

V usage is TRBV4-2 and J usage is TRBJ2-3; no firm D call. Germline V gene sequence: CDR1 LGHNA, CDR2 YNFKEQ. The ends were cut back, 0 bases at V and 4 bases at J, with 11 bases in the middle. The CDR3 has 15 residues. DNA for the CDR3: TGTGCCAGCAGCCAAGATCTTCTGGGCGCAGATACGCAGTATTTT. Its protein is CASSQDLLGADTQYF.

The chain carries TRBV28 and TRBJ1-2, with a tentative D call TRBD1 (5 bases). Germline V gene lookup returns CDR1 MDHEN and CDR2 SYDVKM. This CDR3 is built from 14 residues. Trimming cost V 2 bases and J 7 bases, with 14 bases left between them. CDR3 sequence (DNA): TGTGCCAGCAGTTTAGCCCCCAGGGTTGCTGGCTACACCTTC. Protein sequence: CASSLAPRVAGYTF.